This T cell receptor beta chain emerged from a study of early T cells in non-severe SARS-CoV-2 infection (dated by TCRdb to the early 2020s). Background for the entire study: Bulk RNA from unsorted whole blood was used for TCR sequencing, so alpha and beta chains could not be paired. General study outcomes and caveats: VDJdb matching was skewed toward anti-spike CD8 responses and likely underestimated virus-specific expansions by missing private and CD4 specificities.

This clonotype was counted a few times. The antigen this receptor binds is unknown. One base away there is no much larger clone; base qualities are not given. Receptor libraries were prepared by 5' RACE. For sequencing, a NextSeq 500 was employed. The TCR library protocol attached unique molecular identifiers to individual cDNA molecules to correct for sequencing error and PCR bias. Both TCR alpha and beta chains were sequenced, and tight co-correlation was observed between alpha and beta sequence abundances in each sample. In the source study's methods: Decombinator V4 was used to annotate the V gene, J gene and CDR3 of the TCR sequences. Expanded TCRs were defined as changing significantly between any two time points under a Poisson model with p below 0.0001. TCR abundances were normalised to the total number of TCRs sequenced in each sample and reported as counts per million. TRAV1-2 paired with TRAJ12, TRAJ20 or TRAJ33 defined MAIT TCRs, while TRAV10 paired with TRAJ18 defined iNKT TCRs. A search of VDJdb, accessed on 1 November 2021, was run for TCRs annotated to CMV, EBV and SARS-CoV-2, with TCRs annotated for multiple antigens excluded. The raw public data were reprocessed by TCRdb itself: fastp quality trimming at Q25, MiXCR clonotype calling, in-frame beta chains only. Every distinct CDR3 protein forms one entry, paired with its most common genes and DNA. In this record, the V and J calls reflect TCRdb's handling and not the investigators' own analysis. This sample comprises about 130,000 distinct CDR3 sequences, about 15% of them detected only once. The ten largest make up around a fifth of the sample.

The study was a case-control design nested within a healthcare worker cohort in London, UK, with weekly nasopharyngeal swab PCR tests and blood sampling. Between 23 and 31 March 2020, the week of the UK lockdown, healthcare workers were enrolled and then followed up weekly for as long as 16 weeks. From its cysteine to its phenylalanine, the CDR3 spans 14 amino acids. The only DNA kept is the CDR3, 42 bases in frame from the first base. Via the germline V gene, CDR1 is SNHLY and CDR2 FYNNEI. V is reduced by 4 bases and J by 0 bases, leaving a spacing of 10 bases between them. The V and J segments used are TRBV2 and TRBJ2-7; no D segment can be confidently identified. This TCR came from an adult who was a healthcare worker with PCR-confirmed SARS-CoV-2 infection or an uninfected control (not recorded which). Material for sequencing was whole blood. The CDR3 loop reads CASSGFGSSYEQYF. The sequence in DNA is TGTGCCAGCAGTGGCTTCGGATCCTCCTACGAGCAGTACTTC.